This T cell receptor beta chain came from a study of T cells after yellow fever vaccination. Study details: SMART-Seq v4 Ultra Low Input handled preparation of low-cell-number fractions. General study results and limits: A minor fraction of clonotypes spanned both CD4 and CD8 compartments. Post-booster samples contained most primary-vaccination clones (roughly 96% CD4, about 85% CD8).

This clonotype was counted a few times. V trimming: 6 bases; J trimming: 8 bases; junction bases outside the gene matches: 7. The CDR3 extends over 14 amino acids. Per the germline V gene, CDR1 is SGHAT and CDR2 is FQNNGV. Researchers made TCR cDNA using 5'RACE template switching, and this step added a universal primer site and UMIs. TCRdb reprocessed the 5' RACE reads via MiXCR and lists one record per CDR3 protein. The table has 65,000 to 90,000 distinct CDR3 sequences, more than 10% seen once. This specimen was CD8+ T cells not binding an NS4B(214-222) dextramer, sorted from PBMCs, taken 21 days after the first yellow fever vaccination. The J gene is TRBJ1-6, the V gene TRBV11-2; 7 bases are a match to TRBD1. The sequence was collected from a man aged 18 to 30 who received the YFV17D yellow fever vaccine. CDR3 in DNA: TGTGCCAGCAGTACCGGACAGGCCGATTCACCCCTCCACTTT. Its translation: CASSTGQADSPLHF.